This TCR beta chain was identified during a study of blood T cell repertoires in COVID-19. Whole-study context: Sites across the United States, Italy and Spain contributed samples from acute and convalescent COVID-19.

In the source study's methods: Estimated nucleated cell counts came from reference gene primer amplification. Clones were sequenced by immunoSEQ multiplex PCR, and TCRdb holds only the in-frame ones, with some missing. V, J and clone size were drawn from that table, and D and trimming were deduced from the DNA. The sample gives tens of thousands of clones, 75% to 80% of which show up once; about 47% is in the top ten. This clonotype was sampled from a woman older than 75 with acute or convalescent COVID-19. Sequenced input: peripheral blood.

The DNA for the CDR3 is TGCGCCAGCAGCTTGGGCGCAGGGCCCTACAATGAGCAGTTCTTC. It yields the protein CASSLGAGPYNEQFF. The chain links TRBV5-1 to TRBJ2-1, with D perhaps TRBD1 (5 bases). This CDR3 has 15 amino acids. Germline CDR1 and CDR2: SGHRS and YFSETQ. Trimming shortened V by 0 bases and J by 2 bases, and 9 bases separated the two germline ends.